Listed below are T cell receptor beta chains from one sample, sequenced in a study of identical twins. TCRdb ran MiXCR on the 5' RACE reads and lists one entry per CDR3 protein. Of approximately 600,000 distinct CDR3 sequences in the sample, about 7.1% are singletons; the top ten hold 1.5% to 2%. This sample also appeared in a second study, on yellow fever vaccine responses in identical twins.

Sequences were obtained from PBMCs. The receptors derive from a woman under 30 in good health. Each CDR3 is given with its conserved first and last residue. A D gene is named only where the DNA matches it firmly. The size field is filled for only some rows; it gives once, few, many or a size class.

j_call clone_size d_call v_call cdr3_aa cdr3_nt
TRBJ2-7 . . TRBV7-9 CASSKAGPQYF TGTGCCAGCAGCAAAGCCGGGCCCCAGTACTTC
TRBJ2-2 . . TRBV3-1 CASSQDRRAGELFF TGTGCCAGCAGCCAAGATCGGAGAGCAGGGGAGCTGTTTTTT
TRBJ2-3 many . TRBV24-1 CATSDDRISTDTQYF TGTGCCACCAGTGATGACAGGATTAGCACAGATACGCAGTATTTT
TRBJ1-3 . . TRBV3-1 CASSQASGAGNTIYF TGTGCCAGCAGCCAAGCCTCAGGGGCTGGAAACACCATATATTTT
TRBJ2-3 many . TRBV5-1 CASSPEAGLRTDTQYF TGCGCCAGCAGCCCAGAAGCGGGCCTCCGCACAGATACGCAGTATTTT
TRBJ2-2 many . TRBV6-5 CASSYSSGGGELFF TGTGCCAGCAGTTACAGTAGCGGTGGCGGGGAGCTGTTTTTT
TRBJ2-3 once . TRBV5-1 CASSGSKTDTQYF TGCGCCAGCAGCGGAAGCAAAACAGATACGCAGTATTTT
TRBJ2-7 many . TRBV20-1 CSARDHDYEQYF TGCAGTGCTAGAGATCACGACTACGAGCAGTACTTC
TRBJ2-2 few TRBD2 TRBV12-3/TRBV12-4 CANSLSGLAGPGELFF TGTGCCAACAGTTTGAGTGGACTAGCGGGACCCGGGGAGCTGTTTTTT
TRBJ2-5 . TRBD2 TRBV20-1 CSARKLAGGETQYF TGCAGTGCTAGAAAGCTAGCGGGGGGTGAGACCCAGTACTTC
TRBJ1-5 . . TRBV6-1 CASTPYWGANQPQHF TGTGCCAGCACCCCGTACTGGGGGGCCAATCAGCCCCAGCATTTT
TRBJ2-3 many . TRBV7-9 CASSFPDTQYF TGTGCCAGCAGTTTCCCAGATACGCAGTATTTT
TRBJ1-1 . . TRBV4-1 CASSQVPGLSLAFF TGCGCCAGCAGCCAAGTTCCCGGACTCTCCCTGGCTTTCTTT
TRBJ2-1 many TRBD2 TRBV2 CASRVTSGIASYNEQFF TGTGCCAGCAGGGTAACTAGCGGGATAGCCTCCTACAATGAGCAGTTCTTC
TRBJ1-3 many TRBD1 TRBV20-1 CSATTGAFSGNTIYF TGCAGTGCTACTACAGGGGCCTTCTCTGGAAACACCATATATTTT
TRBJ2-3 few TRBD1 TRBV6-2/TRBV6-3 CASSLDRGVTDTQYF TGTGCCAGCAGTTTGGACAGGGGAGTCACAGATACGCAGTATTTT
TRBJ2-5 few . TRBV29-1 CSARGWGETQYF TGCAGCGCACGGGGGTGGGGAGAGACCCAGTACTTC
TRBJ1-2 . . TRBV16 CASNDDRFYGYTF TGTGCCAGCAACGACGACAGATTCTATGGCTACACCTTC
TRBJ2-1 . TRBD1 TRBV5-1 CASRTGDWEEQFF TGCGCCAGCAGGACAGGGGATTGGGAGGAGCAGTTCTTC
TRBJ2-5 few TRBD2 TRBV20-1 CSAPLAGLQETQYF TGCAGTGCTCCGCTAGCGGGGCTACAAGAGACCCAGTACTTC
TRBJ2-2 few . TRBV2 CASSEAGTSNTGELFF TGTGCCAGCAGTGAAGCTGGGACCTCGAACACCGGGGAGCTGTTTTTT
TRBJ2-1 . . TRBV7-9 CASSSSWGHSYNEQFF TGTGCCAGCAGCTCTTCCTGGGGGCACTCCTACAATGAGCAGTTCTTC
TRBJ2-5 many . TRBV18 CASSRGREETQYF TGTGCCAGCTCACGAGGCAGGGAAGAGACCCAGTACTTC
TRBJ2-7 few . TRBV20-1 CSATRRRGLPYEQYF TGCAGTGCCACCCGCCGGAGGGGACTTCCCTACGAGCAGTACTTC
TRBJ2-5 many . TRBV12-3/TRBV12-4 CASSDARETQYF TGTGCCAGCAGTGATGCCAGGGAGACCCAGTACTTC
TRBJ2-7 . . TRBV10-3 CAISESVVGLVGREQYF TGTGCCATCAGTGAGTCGGTAGTAGGGCTAGTTGGACGCGAGCAGTACTTC
TRBJ2-3 many TRBD1 TRBV7-6 CASSIDRGTDTQYF TGTGCCAGCAGCATAGACAGGGGGACAGATACGCAGTATTTT
TRBJ2-1 many . TRBV28 CASSLIRGSVSSYNEQFF TGTGCCAGCAGTTTGATCAGGGGATCCGTGAGCTCCTACAATGAGCAGTTCTTC
TRBJ2-5 . TRBD2 TRBV7-8 CASSFLLAGGEETQYF TGTGCCAGCAGCTTCCTACTAGCGGGGGGAGAAGAGACCCAGTACTTC
TRBJ2-2 . . TRBV28 CASSRRRLSPGELFF TGTGCCAGCAGCCGACGCAGGCTAAGCCCCGGGGAGCTGTTTTTT
TRBJ2-2 . TRBD1 TRBV6-5 CASSWVTGGFTGELFF TGTGCCAGCAGTTGGGTGACAGGGGGCTTCACCGGGGAGCTGTTTTTT
TRBJ2-3 . . TRBV9 CASSSAHTDTQYF TGTGCCAGCAGCTCCGCCCACACAGATACGCAGTATTTT
TRBJ2-1 few . TRBV3-1 CASSQDQSLSYNEQFF TGTGCCAGCAGCCAAGACCAGAGCCTCTCCTACAATGAGCAGTTCTTC
TRBJ1-6 few TRBD1 TRBV15 CATSTGGRYSPLHF TGTGCCACCAGTACAGGGGGCAGGTATTCACCCCTCCACTTT
TRBJ2-5 . TRBD1 TRBV7-9 CASSQHDRVQETQYF TGTGCCAGCAGCCAACATGACAGGGTCCAAGAGACCCAGTACTTC
TRBJ2-1 . . TRBV7-9 CASSLGLLTYNEQFF TGTGCCAGCAGCTTAGGCCTTTTGACCTACAATGAGCAGTTCTTC
TRBJ2-7 many TRBD1 TRBV24-1 CATSEARDSLFYEQYF TGTGCCACCAGTGAGGCCCGGGACAGCCTATTCTACGAGCAGTACTTC
TRBJ2-2 few TRBD2 TRBV27 CASSFSVAGVKTGELFF TGTGCCAGCAGTTTCTCAGTAGCGGGAGTTAAAACCGGGGAGCTGTTTTTT
TRBJ1-2 many TRBD1 TRBV12-3/TRBV12-4 CASSSWDSRFGYTF TGTGCCAGCAGCAGCTGGGACAGTAGATTCGGCTACACCTTC
TRBJ1-3 many . TRBV7-9 CASSLRTAIAGNTIYF TGTGCCAGCAGCTTGAGGACAGCCATAGCTGGAAACACCATATATTTT
TRBJ1-5 few TRBD1 TRBV5-6 CASSMGQGAFRPQHF TGTGCCAGCAGCATGGGACAGGGGGCCTTTCGGCCCCAGCATTTT
TRBJ2-5 few . TRBV15 CATSRDGGIGETQYF TGTGCCACCAGCAGAGATGGGGGGATAGGGGAGACCCAGTACTTC
TRBJ2-1 many TRBD2 TRBV12-3/TRBV12-4 CASSVRSGRASNEQFF TGTGCCAGCAGTGTAAGGAGCGGGAGGGCCAGCAATGAGCAGTTCTTC
TRBJ2-1 . . TRBV5-1 CASSLTLTSRGNEQFF TGCGCCAGCAGCTTGACCCTGACTAGTAGGGGGAATGAGCAGTTCTTC
TRBJ2-3 many . TRBV3-1 CASSQADSLSTDTQYF TGTGCCAGCAGCCAAGCGGACTCGCTTAGCACAGATACGCAGTATTTT
TRBJ1-2 . . TRBV2 CATSDSLDDYGYTF TGTGCCACCTCGGACAGCCTCGACGACTATGGCTACACCTTC
TRBJ1-4 . . TRBV7-8 CASTHYWGTNEKLFF TGTGCCAGCACCCACTACTGGGGAACTAATGAAAAACTGTTTTTT
TRBJ2-3 . . TRBV18 CASSPSPDTQYF TGTGCCAGCTCACCAAGCCCAGATACGCAGTATTTT
TRBJ2-5 many . TRBV3-1 CASSAYYGPQETQYF TGTGCCAGCAGCGCCTATTATGGACCCCAGGAGACCCAGTACTTC
TRBJ1-5 . . TRBV15 CATAQGGFAQHF TGTGCCACCGCACAGGGTGGTTTTGCCCAGCATTTT
TRBJ2-3 many . TRBV28 CASSSDGGRTDTQYF TGTGCCAGCAGTTCTGACGGGGGCCGCACAGATACGCAGTATTTT
TRBJ1-5 few . TRBV10-3 CAIREEGNQPQHF TGTGCCATCCGAGAGGAGGGCAATCAGCCCCAGCATTTT
TRBJ1-1 many . TRBV12-3/TRBV12-4 CASSLGWNTEAFF TGTGCCAGCAGTTTGGGATGGAACACTGAAGCTTTCTTT